Included here is one T cell receptor (beta chain) sequence, with context. The antigen is not known. The germline V and J ends were trimmed by 5 bases and 1 base, with 2 bases remaining between them. CDR3 length: 11 amino acids. Germline assignment: CDR1 SNHLY and CDR2 FYNNEI. The data stem from a study of cytomegalovirus exposure and HLA in healthy donors. On the study more broadly: Later, an analysis reported that the 95 to 150 validation repertoires had used the same platform as the approximately 630 first-cohort repertoires.

Whole-study results and caveats: The listing of 150 to 200 TCR beta chains classed them as cytomegalovirus-associated. Reports credit the classifier with highly specific, highly sensitive diagnosis of cytomegalovirus status. TCR clusters originating in the first cohort tended to co-occur in the 120 validation repertoires, according to a later analysis.

Repertoires were generated with immunoSEQ multiplex PCR, while TCRdb's copy carries only in-frame clones and drops some. The sample comprises hundreds of thousands of clones, just under 90% of which are singletons, and around 3% rests with the top ten. Sample: PBMCs. V and J are TRBV2 and TRBJ2-5; D uncertain. The TCR was taken from a man in his late teens or twenties in good health and CMV-seronegative. The CDR3 region has the DNA TGTGCCAGCAGTCTCCAAGAGACCCAGTACTTC. Protein sequence: CASSLQETQYF.